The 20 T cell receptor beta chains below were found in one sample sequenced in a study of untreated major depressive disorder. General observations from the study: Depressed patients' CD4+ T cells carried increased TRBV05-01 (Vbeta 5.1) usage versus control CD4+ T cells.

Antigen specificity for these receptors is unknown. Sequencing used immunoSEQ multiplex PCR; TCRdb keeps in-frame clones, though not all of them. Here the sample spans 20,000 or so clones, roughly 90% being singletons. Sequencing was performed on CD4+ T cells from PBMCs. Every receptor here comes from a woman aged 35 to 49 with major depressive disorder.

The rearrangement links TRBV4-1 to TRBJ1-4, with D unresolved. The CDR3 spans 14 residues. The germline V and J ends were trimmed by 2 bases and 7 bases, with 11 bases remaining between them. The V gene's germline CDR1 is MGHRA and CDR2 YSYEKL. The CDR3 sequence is CASSQSRLGEKLFF. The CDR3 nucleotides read TGCGCCAGCAGCCAATCTAGACTGGGTGAAAAACTGTTTTTT.

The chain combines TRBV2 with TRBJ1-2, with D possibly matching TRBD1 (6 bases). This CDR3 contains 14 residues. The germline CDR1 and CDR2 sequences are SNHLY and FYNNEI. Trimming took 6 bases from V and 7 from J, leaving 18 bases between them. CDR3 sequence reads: CASSVTDSSSGYTF. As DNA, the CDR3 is TGTGCCAGCAGCGTAACGGACAGCTCGTCTGGCTACACCTTC.

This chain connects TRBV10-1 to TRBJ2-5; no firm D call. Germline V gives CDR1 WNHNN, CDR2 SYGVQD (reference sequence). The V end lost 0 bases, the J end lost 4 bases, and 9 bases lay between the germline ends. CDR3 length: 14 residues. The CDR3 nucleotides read TGCGCCAGCAGTGAGTCAAAGAGGCCAGAGACCCAGTACTTC. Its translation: CASSESKRPETQYF.

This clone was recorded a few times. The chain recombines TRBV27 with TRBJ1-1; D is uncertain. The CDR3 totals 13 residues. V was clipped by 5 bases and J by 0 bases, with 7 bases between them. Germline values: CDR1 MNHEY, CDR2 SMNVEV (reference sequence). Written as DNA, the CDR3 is TGTGCCAGCAGTCCGTTCATGAACACTGAAGCTTTCTTT. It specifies CASSPFMNTEAFF.

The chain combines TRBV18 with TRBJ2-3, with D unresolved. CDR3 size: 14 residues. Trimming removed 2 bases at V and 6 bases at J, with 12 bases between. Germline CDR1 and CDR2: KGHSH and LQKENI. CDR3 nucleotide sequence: TGTGCCAGCTCACCAGGTACCCCCGGGGATACGCAGTATTTT. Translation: CASSPGTPGDTQYF.

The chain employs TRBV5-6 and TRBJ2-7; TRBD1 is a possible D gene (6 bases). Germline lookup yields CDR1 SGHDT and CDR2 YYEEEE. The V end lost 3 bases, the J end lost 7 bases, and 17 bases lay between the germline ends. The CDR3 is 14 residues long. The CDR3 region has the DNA TGTGCCAGCAGCTCTTACACAGGGCTGGGGGAGCAGTACGTC. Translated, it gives CASSSYTGLGEQYV.

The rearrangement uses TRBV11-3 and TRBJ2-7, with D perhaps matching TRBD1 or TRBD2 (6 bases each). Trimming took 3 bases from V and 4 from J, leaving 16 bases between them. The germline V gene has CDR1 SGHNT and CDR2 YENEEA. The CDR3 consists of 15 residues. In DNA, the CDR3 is TGTGCCAGCAGCTTCACCAGGGGTAGCGGTTACGAGCAGTACTTC. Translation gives CASSFTRGSGYEQYF.

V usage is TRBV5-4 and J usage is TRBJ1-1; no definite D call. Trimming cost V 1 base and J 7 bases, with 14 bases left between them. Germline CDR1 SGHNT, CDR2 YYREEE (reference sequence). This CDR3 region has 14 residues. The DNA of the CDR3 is TGTGCCAGCAGCTTGTTTTTGTCTTCGGGTGAAGCTTTCTTT. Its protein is CASSLFLSSGEAFF.

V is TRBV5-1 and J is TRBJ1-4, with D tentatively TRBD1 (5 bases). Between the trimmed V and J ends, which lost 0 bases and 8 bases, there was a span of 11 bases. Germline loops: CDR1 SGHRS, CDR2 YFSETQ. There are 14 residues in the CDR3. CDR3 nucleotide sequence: TGCGCCAGCAGCTTGGGTCAGGAGGGGGAAAAACTGTTTTTT. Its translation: CASSLGQEGEKLFF.

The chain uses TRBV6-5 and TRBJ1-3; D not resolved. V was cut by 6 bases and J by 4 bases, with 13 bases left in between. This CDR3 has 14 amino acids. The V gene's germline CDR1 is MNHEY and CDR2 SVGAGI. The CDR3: CASSLGEGGNTIYF. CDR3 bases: TGTGCCAGCAGCCTTGGGGAAGGCGGAAACACCATATATTTT.

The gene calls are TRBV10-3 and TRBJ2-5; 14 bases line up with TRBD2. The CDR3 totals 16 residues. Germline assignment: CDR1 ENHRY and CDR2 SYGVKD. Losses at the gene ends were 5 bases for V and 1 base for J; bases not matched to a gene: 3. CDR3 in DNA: TGTGCCATCAGTCCTGGGACTAGCGGGAGCCAAGAGACCCAGTACTTC. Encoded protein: CAISPGTSGSQETQYF.

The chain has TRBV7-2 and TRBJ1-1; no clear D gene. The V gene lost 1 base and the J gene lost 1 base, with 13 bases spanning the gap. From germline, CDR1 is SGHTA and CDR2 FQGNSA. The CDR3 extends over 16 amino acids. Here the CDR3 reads CASSLEYRVPNTEAFF. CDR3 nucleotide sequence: TGTGCCAGCAGCTTAGAATACAGAGTCCCGAACACTGAAGCTTTCTTT.

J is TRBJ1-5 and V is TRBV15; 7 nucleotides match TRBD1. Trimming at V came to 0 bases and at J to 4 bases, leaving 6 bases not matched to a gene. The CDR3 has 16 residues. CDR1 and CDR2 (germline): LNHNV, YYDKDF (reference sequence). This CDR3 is CATSRDRRGKNQPQHF. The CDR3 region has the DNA TGTGCCACCAGCAGAGATCGCAGGGGGAAGAATCAGCCCCAGCATTTT.

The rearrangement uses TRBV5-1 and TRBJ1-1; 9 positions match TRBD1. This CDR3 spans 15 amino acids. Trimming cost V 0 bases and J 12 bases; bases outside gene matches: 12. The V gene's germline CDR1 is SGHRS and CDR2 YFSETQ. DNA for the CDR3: TGCGCCAGCAGCTTGGACCCTTTACAGGGGGCAGGAACTTTCTTT. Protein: CASSLDPLQGAGTFF.

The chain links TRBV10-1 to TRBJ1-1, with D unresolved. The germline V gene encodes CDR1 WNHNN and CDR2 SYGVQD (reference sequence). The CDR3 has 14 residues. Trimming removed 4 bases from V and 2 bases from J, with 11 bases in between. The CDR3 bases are TGCGCCAGCAGTGTTCAGGATTTCAACACTGAAGCTTTCTTT. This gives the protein CASSVQDFNTEAFF.

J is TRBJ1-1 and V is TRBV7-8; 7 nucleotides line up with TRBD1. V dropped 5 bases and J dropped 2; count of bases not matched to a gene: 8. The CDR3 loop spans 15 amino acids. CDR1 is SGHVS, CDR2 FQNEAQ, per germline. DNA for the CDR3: TGTGCCAGCAGCCAGAGCCACAGGGGCAACACTGAAGCTTTCTTT. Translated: CASSQSHRGNTEAFF.

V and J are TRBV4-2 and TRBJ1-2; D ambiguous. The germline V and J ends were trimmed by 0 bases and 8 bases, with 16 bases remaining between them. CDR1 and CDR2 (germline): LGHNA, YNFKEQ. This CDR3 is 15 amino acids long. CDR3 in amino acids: CASSQDKGFIVGYTF. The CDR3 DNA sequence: TGTGCCAGCAGCCAAGACAAAGGTTTCATTGTGGGCTACACCTTC.

This CDR3 is CASSFPGQGVTGELFF. The CDR3 DNA reads TGTGCCAGCAGCTTTCCGGGACAGGGAGTCACCGGGGAGCTGTTTTTT. J is TRBJ2-2 and V is TRBV7-9, with TRBD1 identical over 9 bases. V shed 3 bases and J 4 bases; nucleotides not matched to a gene: 6. The CDR3 is 16 residues long. Germline CDR1 reads SEHNR; CDR2 reads FQNEAQ (reference sequence).

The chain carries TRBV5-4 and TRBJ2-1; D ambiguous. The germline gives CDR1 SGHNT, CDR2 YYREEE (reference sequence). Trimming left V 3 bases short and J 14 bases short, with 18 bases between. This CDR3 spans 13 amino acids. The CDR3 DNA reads TGTGCCAGCAGCTCGCGGTTTGAAGACGGAAAGTTCTTC. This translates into CASSSRFEDGKFF.

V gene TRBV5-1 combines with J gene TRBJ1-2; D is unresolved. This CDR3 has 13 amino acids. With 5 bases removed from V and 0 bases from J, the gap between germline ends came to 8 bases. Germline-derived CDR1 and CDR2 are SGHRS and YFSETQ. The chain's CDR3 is CASRRNANYGYTF. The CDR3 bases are TGCGCCAGCAGGAGAAATGCTAACTATGGCTACACCTTC.